This entry features one T cell receptor (beta chain) sequence. Generated by immunoSEQ multiplex PCR, the TCRdb table keeps only in-frame clones and is missing some. The sample lists a few hundred thousand clones; under 90% were seen once. The CDR3 has 15 residues. Losses at the gene ends were 0 bases for V and 1 base for J; bases not matched to a gene: 0. The germline V gene encodes CDR1 SGHRS and CDR2 YFSETQ. This sample stems from a study of blood T cell repertoires in COVID-19. Sequenced material: peripheral blood. This TCR derives from a man in his sixties with acute or convalescent COVID-19. The V call is TRBV5-1, the J call TRBJ1-5; 8 nucleotides agree with TRBD1. The CDR3 DNA is TGCGCCAGCAGCTTGGGGGACAGGAGCAATCAGCCCCAGCATTTT. This sequence encodes CASSLGDRSNQPQHF.